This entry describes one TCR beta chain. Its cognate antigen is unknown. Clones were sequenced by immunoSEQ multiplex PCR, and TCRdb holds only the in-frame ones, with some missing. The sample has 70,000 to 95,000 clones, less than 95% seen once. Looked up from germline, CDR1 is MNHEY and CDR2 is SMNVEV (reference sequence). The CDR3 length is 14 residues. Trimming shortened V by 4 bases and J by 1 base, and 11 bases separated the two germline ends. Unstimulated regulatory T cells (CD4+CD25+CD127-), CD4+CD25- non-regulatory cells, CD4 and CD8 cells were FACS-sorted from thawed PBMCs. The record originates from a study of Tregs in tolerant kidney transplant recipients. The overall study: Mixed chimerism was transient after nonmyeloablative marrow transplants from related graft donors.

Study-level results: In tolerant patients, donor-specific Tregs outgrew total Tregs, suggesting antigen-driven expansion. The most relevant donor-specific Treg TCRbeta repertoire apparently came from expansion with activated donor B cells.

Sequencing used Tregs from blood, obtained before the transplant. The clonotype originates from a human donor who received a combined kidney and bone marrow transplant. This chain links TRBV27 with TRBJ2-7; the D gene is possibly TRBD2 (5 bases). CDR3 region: CASSSVGISYEQYF. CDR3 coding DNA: TGTGCCAGCAGTTCGGTCGGGATTTCCTACGAGCAGTACTTC.